Shown below are 32 T cell receptor beta chains from a single sample sequenced in a study of T-cell reconstitution after alpha-beta-depleted transplantation in children. A library of TCRbeta sequences, prepared with unique molecular identifiers, was generated. TCRdb fed the PCR reads into MiXCR, producing one record per CDR3 protein. The sample has 420,000 or so distinct CDR3 sequences, about 11% seen once; the top ten hold 4.5% to 6.5%. The sequencing used PBMCs from the stem cell graft donor, collected from the stem cell graft. Receptors originate from a human donor who donated a stem cell graft to a child with acute myeloid leukemia.

The chain joins TRBV10-3 to TRBJ2-5; D possibly uses TRBD1 or TRBD2 (6 bases each). Trimming took 4 bases from V and 0 from J, leaving 21 bases between them. The CDR3 is 18 residues long. Per germline, CDR1 ENHRY and CDR2 SYGVKD. For the CDR3, the DNA is TGTGCCATCAGTGGGGGGGCCAGGGTCGGAGCAAACCAAGAGACCCAGTACTTC. Amino acid sequence: CAISGGARVGANQETQYF.

The sample holds a few counts of this clonotype. The chain recombines TRBV4-3 with TRBJ1-6; D is perhaps TRBD1 (5 bases). The ends were cut back, 0 bases at V and 0 bases at J, with 9 bases in the middle. Germline CDR1 and CDR2: LGHNA and YSLEER. CDR3 length equals 17 residues. The CDR3 DNA reads as TGCGCCAGCAGCCAAGATGGGGGGATCTCCTATAATTCACCCCTCCACTTT. Translating gives CASSQDGGISYNSPLHF.

This clonotype was counted at least ten times. This chain links TRBV5-6 with TRBJ2-5; a weak D match, TRBD2 (5 bases). The CDR3 has 14 residues. Germline V gives CDR1 SGHDT, CDR2 YYEEEE. The ends were cut back, 2 bases at V and 6 bases at J, with 14 bases in the middle. This CDR3 is CASSFAGSGKTQYF. For the CDR3, the DNA is TGTGCCAGCAGCTTCGCCGGTTCGGGGAAGACCCAGTACTTC.

There are many counts of this clonotype. This sequence joins TRBV12-3 or TRBV12-4 and TRBJ2-3, with 9 nucleotides matching TRBD2. The J segment lost 2 bases and the V segment lost 3 bases, leaving 3 bases of the junction unmatched. CDR3 length: 15 residues. The CDR3 loop is CASSFPSGNTDTQYF. The DNA of the CDR3 is TGTGCCAGCAGTTTTCCTAGCGGGAACACAGATACGCAGTATTTT.

The rearrangement links TRBV21-1 to TRBJ2-2; the DNA was not used to check the table's D call, TRBD1. TRBV21-1 is deemed a pseudogene. The CDR3 has 16 residues. In nucleotides, the CDR3 is TGTGCCAGCAGCAAAGCGCGTGGGGGTAACACCGGGGAGCTGTTTTTT. This gives the protein CASSKARGGNTGELFF.

The gene calls are TRBV7-9 and TRBJ2-5; TRBD1 is a possible D gene (5 bases). CDR1 and CDR2 from the germline V gene are SEHNR and FQNEAQ (reference sequence). Trimming removed 6 bases at V and 4 bases at J, with 9 bases between. The CDR3 covers 12 residues. In nucleotides, the CDR3 is TGTGCCAGCAGTATAGGGGCAGAGACCCAGTACTTC. Amino acids: CASSIGAETQYF.

This clonotype appeared a few times. The V gene is TRBV6-1, the J gene TRBJ1-5; D is perhaps TRBD1 (5 bases). Trimming left V 5 bases short and J 7 bases short, with 15 bases between. The CDR3 has 14 amino acids. CDR1 and CDR2 from the germline V gene are MNHNS and SASEGT. The CDR3 DNA is TGTGCCAGCAGTCCCTTAGACAGATCCCAGCCCCAGCATTTT. Translated: CASSPLDRSQPQHF.

The J gene is TRBJ2-3, the V gene TRBV7-2; weak D call: TRBD2 (6 bases). The CDR3 runs 17 residues. The germline CDR1 and CDR2 sequences are SGHTA and FQGNSA. The germline V and J ends were trimmed by 1 base and 4 bases, with 18 bases remaining between them. Here the CDR3 reads CASSLGSGAGSADTQYF. CDR3 nucleotides: TGTGCCAGCAGCTTAGGGTCGGGAGCAGGGAGCGCAGATACGCAGTATTTT.

This clonotype has a handful of counts. This chain links TRBV7-3 with TRBJ1-1; TRBD1 aligns across 10 bases. The CDR3 spans 15 residues. The germline V gene encodes CDR1 SGHTA and CDR2 FQGTGA. The junction had 5 bases not matched to a gene; V was cut back by 3 bases and J by 4 bases. CDR3 in DNA: TGTGCCAGCAGCTTGGACAGGGGGTACGGCACTGAAGCTTTCTTT. Protein sequence: CASSLDRGYGTEAFF.

J is TRBJ2-7 and V is TRBV18; D is unresolved. Germline V gene lookup returns CDR1 KGHSH and CDR2 LQKENI. The V gene lost 4 bases and the J gene lost 5 bases, with 9 bases spanning the gap. The CDR3 extends over 12 amino acids. In nucleotides, the CDR3 is TGTGCCAGCTCACGGGGTTCCCACGAGCAGTACTTC. This translates into CASSRGSHEQYF.

Many counts were recorded for this clonotype. The chain uses TRBV5-5 and TRBJ2-2; 8 positions agree with TRBD2. This CDR3 spans 14 amino acids. Germline V CDR1 and CDR2: SGHKS, YYEKEE (reference sequence). Trimming at V came to 2 bases and at J to 6 bases, leaving 3 bases not matched to a gene. The DNA of the CDR3 is TGTGCCAGCAGCTTTAGCGGGGAGGCCGGGGAGCTGTTTTTT. Its translation: CASSFSGEAGELFF.

The rearrangement joins TRBV7-2 to TRBJ1-2; D is undetermined. The CDR3 runs 14 residues. The V gene lost 2 bases and the J gene lost 7 bases, with 14 bases spanning the gap. Germline V gives CDR1 SGHTA, CDR2 FQGNSA. CDR3 loop: CASSLFIGVGGYTF. The CDR3 nucleotides are TGTGCCAGCAGCTTATTTATCGGGGTTGGTGGCTACACCTTC.

The rearrangement links TRBV6-1 to TRBJ2-1; TRBD2 matches at 13 bases. The germline CDR1 and CDR2 sequences are MNHNS and SASEGT. CDR3 size: 18 residues. After removal of 6 bases from V and 0 bases from J, the junction contained 8 bases not matched to a gene. CDR3 sequence reads: CASRSLGLAGASYNEQFF. CDR3 in DNA: TGTGCCAGCAGGTCTCTCGGACTAGCGGGAGCCTCCTACAATGAGCAGTTCTTC.

V gene TRBV4-1 combines with J gene TRBJ1-3, with D maybe TRBD1 (5 bases). This CDR3 is built from 16 residues. Germline loops: CDR1 MGHRA, CDR2 YSYEKL. V dropped 0 bases and J dropped 4 bases, with 13 bases sitting between them. The CDR3 is CASSQEDQGSGNTIYF. The CDR3 DNA reads as TGCGCCAGCAGCCAAGAAGACCAGGGATCCGGAAACACCATATATTTT.

This clonotype has just a few counts. The chain links TRBV3-1 to TRBJ1-5, with D uncertain. Germline CDR1 LGHDT, CDR2 YNNKEL (reference sequence). Trimming removed 0 bases at V and 4 bases at J, with 10 bases between. This CDR3 comprises 15 residues. CDR3 amino acids: CASSQDRAENQPQHF. The DNA of the CDR3 is TGTGCCAGCAGCCAAGATCGGGCCGAGAATCAGCCCCAGCATTTT.

The table lists this clonotype with a few counts. This chain links TRBV11-1 with TRBJ2-7; 13 nucleotides align to TRBD2. Germline V gene data show CDR1 as SGHAT and CDR2 as FQDESV (reference sequence). The CDR3 extends over 18 amino acids. With 5 bases clipped from V and 6 bases from J, the junction kept 16 bases outside the gene matches. CDR3 amino acids: CASSPRGFGTSGISEQYF. DNA for the CDR3: TGTGCCAGCAGCCCCAGAGGTTTCGGGACTAGCGGGATTAGCGAGCAGTACTTC.

This clonotype has more than one count but fewer than ten. This sequence joins TRBV7-2 and TRBJ2-7; 12 bases fit TRBD2. CDR3 length equals 16 residues. Germline CDR1 is SGHTA and CDR2 is FQGNSA. Losses at the gene ends were 7 bases for V and 0 bases for J; bases not matched to a gene: 7. The CDR3 nucleotides are TGTGCCAGCACTGGGACTAGCGGGCAGAGCTCCTACGAGCAGTACTTC. Protein product: CASTGTSGQSSYEQYF.

V and J are TRBV7-2 and TRBJ1-2; D unresolved. This CDR3 comprises 15 residues. V shed 5 bases and J shed 3 bases, with 16 bases lying between them. Germline V gene sequence: CDR1 SGHTA, CDR2 FQGNSA. The CDR3 DNA follows: TGTGCCAGCAGCGAGGCCAAGGCAGGAGACTATGGCTACACCTTC. Protein sequence: CASSEAKAGDYGYTF.

The chain combines TRBV29-1 with TRBJ2-2, with TRBD2 matching over 10 bases. The CDR3 covers 16 residues. CDR1 is SQVTM and CDR2 is ANQGSEA in the germline V gene. V was clipped by 4 bases and J by 2 bases; unmatched bases: 7. The CDR3 DNA sequence: TGCAGCGTTGTGTTAAGCGGGAGGGCCAACACCGGGGAGCTGTTTTTT. Its translation is CSVVLSGRANTGELFF.

The rearrangement uses TRBV5-1 and TRBJ2-7; unclear D gene. There are 12 residues in the CDR3. CDR1 and CDR2 (germline): SGHRS, YFSETQ. Trimming removed 4 bases from V and 6 bases from J, with 11 bases in between. The CDR3 region has the DNA TGCGCCAGCAGCGAGACCGGTGGCGAGCAGTACGTC. Translation gives CASSETGGEQYV.

V gene TRBV20-1 combines with J gene TRBJ2-1; 7 bases align to TRBD1. V gave up 1 base and J gave up 6 bases; unmatched junction bases: 12. The CDR3 has 16 amino acids. Germline V lookup: CDR1 DFQATT, CDR2 SNEGSKA (reference sequence). CDR3 nucleotides: TGCAGTGCTAGAGCGCGGCAGGGGGTTCCAATCAATGAGCAGTTCTTC. It translates to CSARARQGVPINEQFF.

CDR3 sequence reads: CSVGTEISGYTF. CDR3 nucleotide sequence: TGCAGCGTTGGGACCGAAATATCCGGCTACACCTTC. The V call is TRBV29-1, the J call TRBJ1-2; D not resolved. Germline assignment: CDR1 SQVTM and CDR2 ANQGSEA. V was trimmed by 4 bases and J by 8 bases, leaving 14 bases between them. CDR3 length: 12 amino acids.

The table lists this clonotype with a few counts. At one of its ends the junction is not consistent with the germline gene, which may arise from a read error. The chain joins TRBV6-6 to TRBJ2-3; a weak D match, TRBD2 (5 bases). The germline gives CDR1 MNHNY, CDR2 SVGAGI (reference sequence). This CDR3 comprises 12 residues. The CDR3 sequence: CASSFVLAKPDF. The CDR3 DNA sequence: TGTGCCAGCAGTTTTGTATTAGCGAAGCCGGATTTT.

This clonotype was detected a few times. The chain couples TRBV20-1 to TRBJ1-3; D is possibly TRBD1 (5 bases). Deletions cut 6 bases from V and 1 base from J, with 13 bases between. Per germline, CDR1 DFQATT and CDR2 SNEGSKA (reference sequence). The CDR3 is 14 residues long. The CDR3 protein is CSAKGPPSGNTIYF. As DNA, the CDR3 is TGCAGTGCAAAGGGACCGCCGTCTGGAAACACCATATATTTT.

This chain uses TRBV21-1 with TRBJ2-1. TRBV21-1 counts as a pseudogene. The CDR3 extends over 14 amino acids. The CDR3 nucleotides read TGTGCCACTAAGGGTTCTCATCTTGGCGATGAGCAGTTCTTC. Translating gives CATKGSHLGDEQFF.

This clonotype was seen only a few times. The chain has TRBV7-3 and TRBJ2-1; 7 bases match TRBD2. The germline V gene encodes CDR1 SGHTA and CDR2 FQGTGA. The V gene end was trimmed by 0 bases and the J gene end by 5 bases; junction bases not matched to a gene: 4. The length of the CDR3 is 15 residues. The DNA of the CDR3 is TGTGCCAGCAGCTTAACGGGACTACCGAACAATGAGCAGTTCTTC. Protein sequence: CASSLTGLPNNEQFF. Based on the CDR3 plus reference TRBV7-3 and TRBJ2-1, the full variable domain is GAGVSQTPSNKVTEKGKYVELRCDPISGHTALYWYRQSLGQGPEFLIYFQGTGAADDSGLPNDRFFAVRPEGSVSTLKIQRTERGDSAVYLCASSLTGLPNNEQFFGPGTRLTVL.

V and J are TRBV5-1 and TRBJ2-5, with D tentatively TRBD2 (6 bases). V shed 0 bases and J shed 5 bases, with 11 bases lying between them. The germline V gene has CDR1 SGHRS and CDR2 YFSETQ. The CDR3 consists of 14 residues. The CDR3, as DNA: TGCGCCAGCAGCTTGGCTACTAGCTTGGAGACCCAGTACTTC. This gives the protein CASSLATSLETQYF.

This clonotype was observed a few times. The rearrangement links TRBV29-1 to TRBJ1-2, with 9 bases lining up with TRBD1. The CDR3 spans 13 residues. CDR1 is SQVTM and CDR2 is ANQGSEA in the germline V gene. The junction had 8 bases not matched to a gene; V was cut back by 7 bases and J by 5 bases. CDR3 nucleotide sequence: TGCAGCGCCTCCTCGGGGACAGGGTATGGCTACACCTTC. Amino acid sequence: CSASSGTGYGYTF.

This clonotype has a handful of counts. The rearrangement uses TRBV4-1 and TRBJ1-5, with D possibly TRBD1 on 5 matching bases. The CDR3 loop spans 17 amino acids. V was cut by 0 bases and J by 9 bases, with 21 bases left in between. The V gene's germline CDR1 is MGHRA and CDR2 YSYEKL. CDR3 DNA: TGCGCCAGCAGCCAAGAGTCCCTCGGGACCGTTATACCGCCCCAGCATTTT. Its protein product is CASSQESLGTVIPPQHF.

There are a few counts of this clonotype. The chain combines TRBV6-2 or TRBV6-3 with TRBJ2-2; 10 bases fit TRBD1. CDR1 MNHEY and CDR2 SVGEGT come from the germline V gene. V shed 11 bases and J 4 bases; nucleotides not matched to a gene: 22. This CDR3 comprises 19 residues. CDR3 residues: CAGEDGTGDAGYGTGELFF. CDR3 coding DNA: TGTGCCGGGGAGGATGGGACAGGGGACGCGGGGTACGGCACCGGGGAGCTGTTTTTT.

This clonotype was counted at least ten times. The V and J genes are TRBV5-1 and TRBJ2-1; a possible D gene is TRBD2 (6 bases). Germline values: CDR1 SGHRS, CDR2 YFSETQ. This CDR3 region has 15 residues. Trimming removed 0 bases at V and 1 base at J, with 8 bases between. CDR3 protein: CASSLVAGSYNEQFF. The CDR3 DNA reads as TGCGCCAGCAGCTTGGTTGCGGGGTCCTACAATGAGCAGTTCTTC.

Of note for this clonotype: Compared with germline, one end of the junction differs, possibly owing to a read error. The rearrangement uses TRBV4-2 and TRBJ1-5; D unresolved. The CDR3 is 15 amino acids. In germline, CDR1 is LGHNA, CDR2 YNFKEQ. The CDR3 DNA sequence: TGTGCCAGCAGCCAAGATTCGGGGAGCAGTCAGCCCCAGCATTTT. This translates into CASSQDSGSSQPQHF.